The TCR beta chain described here comes from a study of OX40 agonist ivuxolimab in advanced cancers. The V end was cut by 1 base, the J end by 0 bases, with 16 bases between. Germline loops: CDR1 MDHEN, CDR2 SYDVKM. CDR3 length: 17 residues. TCRdb's copy holds only in-frame clones and misses some; the assay was immunoSEQ multiplex PCR. The repertoire holds roughly 15,000 clones, with 78% as singletons. Sequences were derived from CD4+ or CD8+ T cells sorted from blood, sampled in a trial of the OX40 agonist ivuxolimab. The TCR sequence derives from an adult with an advanced solid tumor such as melanoma, head and neck, liver or kidney cancer. This sequence joins TRBV28 and TRBJ2-7, with D perhaps TRBD2 (6 bases). The CDR3 here is CASSLLAVATSSYEQYF. The CDR3 coding sequence is TGTGCCAGCAGTTTATTGGCGGTAGCGACTAGCTCCTACGAGCAGTACTTC.